The entry below describes one T cell receptor (beta chain). PCR was performed a second time for roughly 6 to 12 cycles using a sample-barcoded 5' primer and a J-beta primer mix. Each CDR3 protein gets one entry after TCRdb re-called the 5' RACE reads with MiXCR. The sample contains about 1.5 million distinct CDR3 sequences, roughly 43% of which appear only once. The record originates from a study of blood T cells in healthy people across ages. The CDR3 contains 17 residues. Germline V gives CDR1 SNHLY, CDR2 FYNNEI. The sequence came from a woman between 18 and 29 years old in good health. The sequenced material came from blood. V and J are TRBV2 and TRBJ2-7, with a weak D call TRBD1 (5 bases). The J call could be wrong; TRBJ2-5 is a better fit for the DNA end. As DNA, the CDR3 is TGTGCCAGCAGCGACTCGCACCTCAGGGTAATGCAAGAGACCCAGTACTTC. Its translation: CASSDSHLRVMQETQYF.